Shown below are 23 T cell receptor beta chains from a single sample sequenced in a study of cytotoxic CD8 clonotypes in ibrutinib-treated CLL. The method was immunoSEQ multiplex PCR; TCRdb's version includes in-frame clones alone and lacks a portion of them. Among 190,000 or so clones listed, approximately 72% were seen once. Specimen: PBMCs, collected after 24 months of ibrutinib treatment. These receptors came from a human donor with chronic lymphocytic leukemia.

The rearrangement uses TRBV9 and TRBJ1-4, with D unresolved. The length of the CDR3 is 15 residues. Germline CDR1 SGDLS, CDR2 YYNGEE. Trimming took off 2 bases at V and 0 bases at J, with 8 bases between the two ends. For the CDR3, the DNA is TGTGCCAGCAGCGTCACACATTCAACTAATGAAAAACTGTTTTTT. It translates to CASSVTHSTNEKLFF. The variable domain in full, with the rest retrieved from reference TRBV9 and TRBJ1-4, is DSGVTQTPKHLITATGQRVTLRCSPRSGDLSVYWYQQSLDQGLQFLIQYYNGEERAKGNILERFSAQQFPDLHSELNLSSLELGDSALYFCASSVTHSTNEKLFFGSGTQLSVL.

The chain is built from TRBV5-1 and TRBJ2-1; TRBD1 is a possible D gene (6 bases). V was cut by 0 bases and J by 9 bases, with 13 bases left in between. The CDR3 loop spans 14 amino acids. Germline V gene lookup returns CDR1 SGHRS and CDR2 YFSETQ. This CDR3 is CASSLELGGSEQFF. The DNA for the CDR3 is TGCGCCAGCAGCTTGGAGTTAGGGGGTAGTGAGCAGTTCTTC. The full variable domain, rest sourced from reference TRBV5-1 and TRBJ2-1, is KAGVTQTPRYLIKTRGQQVTLSCSPISGHRSVSWYQQTPGQGLQFLFEYFSETQRNKGNFPGRFSGRQFSNSRSEMNVSTLELGDSALYLCASSLELGGSEQFFGPGTRLTVL.

This clone was seen a single time. The rearrangement uses TRBV27 and TRBJ2-3; TRBD2 aligns across 7 bases. Trimming removed 5 bases from V and 2 bases from J; junction bases left unmatched: 4. Germline values: CDR1 MNHEY, CDR2 SMNVEV (reference sequence). The CDR3 is made up of 14 amino acids. The CDR3 region is CASSKRDSTDTQYF. DNA for the CDR3: TGTGCCAGCAGTAAGCGGGACTCCACAGATACGCAGTATTTT.

The V call is TRBV5-1, the J call TRBJ2-3; D remains unclear. Deletions cut 4 bases from V and 2 bases from J, with 20 bases between. Germline CDR1 SGHRS, CDR2 YFSETQ. This CDR3 region has 17 residues. CDR3 sequence reads: CASSHDINSGLTDTQYF. The CDR3 coding sequence is TGCGCCAGCAGCCACGACATAAATAGTGGGCTCACAGATACGCAGTATTTT.

This clone occurred a few times. This chain uses TRBV11-3 with TRBJ2-2; D gene uncertain. The ends were cut back, 5 bases at V and 4 bases at J, with 14 bases in the middle. Germline values: CDR1 SGHNT, CDR2 YENEEA. The CDR3 length is 15 residues. This CDR3 reads CASSLGPDTTGELFF. CDR3 in DNA: TGTGCCAGCAGCCTAGGGCCAGATACCACCGGGGAGCTGTTTTTT.

V gene TRBV7-9 combines with J gene TRBJ1-2; D uncertain. Germline V lookup: CDR1 SEHNR, CDR2 FQNEAQ (reference sequence). This CDR3 spans 13 amino acids. The V end lost 5 bases, the J end lost 6 bases, and 13 bases lay between the germline ends. The CDR3 loop reads CASSLARTDGYTF. CDR3 coding DNA: TGTGCCAGCAGCCTCGCACGGACGGATGGCTACACCTTC.

The chain has TRBV7-9 and TRBJ2-5, with TRBD1 matching over 7 bases. The V and J ends lost 2 bases and 2 bases, in that order; junction bases with no gene match: 5. The CDR3 runs to 15 residues. Germline V CDR1 and CDR2: SEHNR, FQNEAQ (reference sequence). The CDR3 DNA reads TGTGCCAGCAGCTTAAGGGGGCAGAGACAAGAGACCCAGTACTTC. Translated: CASSLRGQRQETQYF.

This chain connects TRBV6-6 to TRBJ2-7, with 7 bases that match TRBD2. V gave up 6 bases and J gave up 2 bases; unmatched junction bases: 7. CDR3 length: 14 amino acids. Germline CDR1 is MNHNY and CDR2 is SVGAGI (reference sequence). CDR3 coding DNA: TGTGCCAGCAGCCGATTGGGGGGGGCCTACGAGCAGTACTTC. Its protein is CASSRLGGAYEQYF.

The V call is TRBV4-2, the J call TRBJ1-2; D gene ambiguous. The CDR3 sequence is 15 residues long. V lost 1 base and J lost 0, with 9 bases in between. CDR1 LGHNA and CDR2 YNFKEQ come from the germline V gene. In nucleotides, the CDR3 is TGTGCCAGCAGCCAAGCATCCCGCCCTAACTATGGCTACACCTTC. Translation: CASSQASRPNYGYTF.

The rearrangement uses TRBV2 and TRBJ1-5; D is unclear. Per the germline V gene, CDR1 is SNHLY and CDR2 is FYNNEI. V dropped 0 bases and J dropped 3 bases, with 6 bases sitting between them. The CDR3 consists of 14 residues. CDR3 amino acids: CASSEAHSNQPQHF. CDR3 sequence (DNA): TGTGCCAGCAGTGAAGCGCATTCCAATCAGCCCCAGCATTTT. The whole variable domain, remainder taken from reference TRBV2 and TRBJ1-5, is EPEVTQTPSHQVTQMGQEVILRCVPISNHLYFYWYRQILGQKVEFLVSFYNNEISEKSEIFDDQFSVERPDGSNFTLKIRSTKLEDSAMYFCASSEAHSNQPQHFGDGTRLSIL.

The rearrangement joins TRBV7-9 to TRBJ1-3, with D hard to call. Looked up from germline, CDR1 is SEHNR and CDR2 is FQNEAQ (reference sequence). The V end was cut by 5 bases, the J end by 0 bases, with 11 bases between. This CDR3 comprises 15 residues. For the CDR3, the DNA is TGTGCCAGCAGCCAAGGATCGAGCTCTGGAAACACCATATATTTT. This gives the protein CASSQGSSSGNTIYF. Using reference TRBV7-9 and TRBJ1-3 for the parts outside the CDR3, the full variable domain is DTGVSQNPRHKITKRGQNVTFRCDPISEHNRLYWYRQTLGQGPEFLTYFQNEAQLEKSRLLSDRFSAERPKGSFSTLEIQRTEQGDSAMYLCASSQGSSSGNTIYFGEGSWLTVV.

The rearrangement links TRBV5-1 to TRBJ2-3, with 9 positions matching TRBD1. The germline V gene encodes CDR1 SGHRS and CDR2 YFSETQ. The CDR3 sequence is 16 residues long. The J segment lost 5 bases and the V segment lost 4 bases, leaving 11 bases of the junction unmatched. CDR3 region: CASSGMGTGNGDTQYF. The CDR3 region has the DNA TGCGCCAGCAGCGGCATGGGGACAGGGAACGGAGATACGCAGTATTTT.

J is TRBJ2-1 and V is TRBV12-5; D gene uncertain. Trimming left V 0 bases short and J 0 bases short, with 9 bases between. The CDR3 length is 16 residues. The germline CDR1 and CDR2 sequences are LGHNT and FRNRAP. Here the CDR3 reads CASGLVVGNSYNEQFF. In DNA, the CDR3 is TGTGCTAGTGGTTTGGTAGTGGGTAACTCCTACAATGAGCAGTTCTTC.

The rearrangement joins TRBV4-1 to TRBJ2-7, with D unresolved. CDR1 and CDR2 (germline): MGHRA, YSYEKL. V lost 0 bases to trimming and J lost 3 bases, with 15 bases between them. There are 16 residues in the CDR3. The CDR3, as DNA: TGCGCCAGCAGCCAAGATTATCAGGTCCTCGGCTACGAGCAGTACTTC. This encodes CASSQDYQVLGYEQYF.

This chain uses TRBV21-1 with TRBJ1-1; no DNA check was done on the table's D call, TRBD1. TRBV21-1 is recorded as a pseudogene. The CDR3 has 15 amino acids. The DNA of the CDR3 is TGTGCCAGCCACAAAGAGGGGACAGGGCAGAGGCAAGCTTTCTTT. Translating gives CASHKEGTGQRQAFF.

This clone was detected a few times. The chain combines TRBV5-1 with TRBJ2-1; 16 bases map to TRBD2. Per the germline V gene, CDR1 is SGHRS and CDR2 is YFSETQ. V shed 4 bases, J shed 10 bases, and the junction held 2 bases outside the gene matches. This CDR3 contains 14 residues. CDR3 DNA sequence: TGCGCCAGCAGCATGGGACTAGCGGGAGGGGAGCAGTTCTTC. Translating gives CASSMGLAGGEQFF.

This chain links TRBV7-9 with TRBJ1-2, with D perhaps TRBD1 (5 bases). Trimming left V 5 bases short and J 8 bases short, with 18 bases between. The CDR3 spans 14 residues. From germline, CDR1 is SEHNR and CDR2 FQNEAQ (reference sequence). The CDR3 nucleotides read TGTGCCAGCAGCACGGCTAACCGGGACGCCGGCTACACCTTC. Amino acids: CASSTANRDAGYTF.

The chain uses TRBV7-9 and TRBJ1-1, with 7 positions matching TRBD1. Germline V CDR1 and CDR2: SEHNR, FQNEAQ (reference sequence). The CDR3 totals 13 residues. Unmatched junction bases numbered 4, after V lost 1 base and J lost 8 bases. CDR3 sequence reads: CASSLETGTEAFF. Written as DNA, the CDR3 is TGTGCCAGCAGCTTAGAGACAGGGACCGAAGCTTTCTTT.

The chain recombines TRBV15 with TRBJ2-7; a possible D gene is TRBD2 (5 bases). Germline CDR1 LNHNV, CDR2 YYDKDF (reference sequence). CDR3 length: 13 amino acids. V was trimmed by 3 bases and J by 2 bases, leaving 8 bases between them. In nucleotides, the CDR3 is TGTGCCACCAGCAGGTTCGGGGCCTACGAGCAGTACTTC. Translated, it gives CATSRFGAYEQYF.

V gene TRBV7-6 combines with J gene TRBJ2-5; D is perhaps TRBD2 (6 bases). Trimming cost V 3 bases and J 5 bases, with 13 bases left between them. Germline-derived CDR1 and CDR2 are SGHVS and FNYEAQ. This CDR3 has 14 amino acids. This CDR3 is CASSFWGVRETQYF. For the CDR3, the DNA is TGTGCCAGCAGCTTTTGGGGGGTGCGGGAGACCCAGTACTTC. Variable domain in full (rest from reference TRBV7-6 and TRBJ2-5): GAGVSQSPRYKVTKRGQDVALRCDPISGHVSLYWYRQALGQGPEFLTYFNYEAQQDKSGLPNDRFSAERPEGSISTLTIQRTEQRDSAMYRCASSFWGVRETQYFGPGTRLLVL.

The V and J genes are TRBV7-3 and TRBJ2-1; 7 bases are shared with TRBD1. The CDR3 totals 16 residues. The junction had 6 bases not matched to a gene; V was cut back by 4 bases and J by 0 bases. CDR1 SGHTA and CDR2 FQGTGA come from the germline V gene. CDR3 in DNA: TGTGCCAGCAGCTCGAACCGGGACAGCTCCTACAATGAGCAGTTCTTC. This gives the protein CASSSNRDSSYNEQFF.

The gene calls are TRBV5-1 and TRBJ2-7; 11 bases are shared with TRBD2. Trimming cost V 1 base and J 0 bases; bases outside gene matches: 6. Germline V gives CDR1 SGHRS, CDR2 YFSETQ. This CDR3 spans 17 amino acids. In DNA, the CDR3 is TGCGCCAGCAGCTTGTTCCTAGCGGGAGGCACCTCCTACGAGCAGTACTTC. This sequence encodes CASSLFLAGGTSYEQYF.

This sequence joins TRBV7-2 and TRBJ2-5, with D possibly matching TRBD1 (6 bases). Per germline, CDR1 SGHTA and CDR2 FQGNSA. The CDR3 length is 14 residues. V lost 1 base and J lost 2, with 8 bases in between. The DNA of the CDR3 is TGTGCCAGCAGCTTAGGGGGGCAGCAAGAGACCCAGTACTTC. It codes for CASSLGGQQETQYF.